This TCR beta chain comes out of a study of blood T cell repertoires in COVID-19 (TCRdb year 2020). A note on the overall study: Samples covering the acute and convalescent phases of COVID-19 were provided by collaborators in the United States, Italy and Spain. A freely available public database, intended as a resource for researchers studying the immune response to SARS-CoV-2, is where the repertoires were released. Samples were obtained from the ongoing ImmuneRACE study (first 160 participants) and from about 1,300 subjects provided by 6 global collaborators. Deeply sampled blood TCRbeta repertoires from subjects exposed to, actively infected with, or recovered from COVID-19 were included in the dataset. HLA class I and class II types, where available, came from metadata supplied by the sample provider rather than from assay-based typing. The prospective study material was composed of cDNA or gDNA derived from T cells, B-cell-depleted T cells, or PBMCs. The sample metadata nearly always contained a de-identified subject ID, COVID-19 status, age in years and sex. Results the study describes overall, beyond this receptor: The quantity of clinical and demographic metadata differed by source and by participant and was supplied without curation.

Including cysteine and phenylalanine, the CDR3 has 12 amino acids. The entry retains the CDR3 DNA only, 36 bases that are in frame from base 1. CDR1 is given as DFQATT and CDR2 as SNEGSKA, both from the germline V gene (reference sequence). Relative to germline, V is 3 bases shorter and J is 5 bases shorter, with 8 bases between their ends. TCRbeta CDR3 regions were amplified from genomic DNA by means of the immunoSEQ Assay, a bias-controlled multiplex PCR. For the original study's pipeline: The number of nucleated cells in each sample was estimated from the amplification of reference gene primers within the assay. Sequence reads were collapsed and filtered to measure the absolute abundance of every unique TCRbeta CDR3 rearrangement. For each sample, productive Simpson clonality was calculated as the square root of Simpson's diversity index across productive rearrangements. TCRdb holds this immuneACCESS table with in-frame rearrangements only. Some clones are missing; in checked studies, unresolved V genes explain under half, and the rest has no known cause. The V and J calls and clone size come from that table; D and trimming were worked out from the DNA. Counted in this sample were about 230,000 clones; 83% of them appeared once. In total, the top ten clones hold just under 7.5% of the sample.

Each collaborating institution followed its own protocols to collect whole blood in K2EDTA tubes. For TCRbeta analysis, collaborators shipped samples as frozen whole blood, isolated PBMCs, or DNA extracted from either of those sample types. Points on this clone: Which antigen it targets is not known. One base away there is no much larger clone; base qualities are not given.

Source material: peripheral blood. The chain couples TRBV20-1 to TRBJ2-1, and possibly TRBD2, on 5 matching bases. The source of this sequence is a woman in her forties or fifties with acute or convalescent COVID-19. In nucleotide form, the sequence is TGCAGTGCTAGTGAGGGAGACAATGAGCAGTTCTTC. This codes for CSASEGDNEQFF.